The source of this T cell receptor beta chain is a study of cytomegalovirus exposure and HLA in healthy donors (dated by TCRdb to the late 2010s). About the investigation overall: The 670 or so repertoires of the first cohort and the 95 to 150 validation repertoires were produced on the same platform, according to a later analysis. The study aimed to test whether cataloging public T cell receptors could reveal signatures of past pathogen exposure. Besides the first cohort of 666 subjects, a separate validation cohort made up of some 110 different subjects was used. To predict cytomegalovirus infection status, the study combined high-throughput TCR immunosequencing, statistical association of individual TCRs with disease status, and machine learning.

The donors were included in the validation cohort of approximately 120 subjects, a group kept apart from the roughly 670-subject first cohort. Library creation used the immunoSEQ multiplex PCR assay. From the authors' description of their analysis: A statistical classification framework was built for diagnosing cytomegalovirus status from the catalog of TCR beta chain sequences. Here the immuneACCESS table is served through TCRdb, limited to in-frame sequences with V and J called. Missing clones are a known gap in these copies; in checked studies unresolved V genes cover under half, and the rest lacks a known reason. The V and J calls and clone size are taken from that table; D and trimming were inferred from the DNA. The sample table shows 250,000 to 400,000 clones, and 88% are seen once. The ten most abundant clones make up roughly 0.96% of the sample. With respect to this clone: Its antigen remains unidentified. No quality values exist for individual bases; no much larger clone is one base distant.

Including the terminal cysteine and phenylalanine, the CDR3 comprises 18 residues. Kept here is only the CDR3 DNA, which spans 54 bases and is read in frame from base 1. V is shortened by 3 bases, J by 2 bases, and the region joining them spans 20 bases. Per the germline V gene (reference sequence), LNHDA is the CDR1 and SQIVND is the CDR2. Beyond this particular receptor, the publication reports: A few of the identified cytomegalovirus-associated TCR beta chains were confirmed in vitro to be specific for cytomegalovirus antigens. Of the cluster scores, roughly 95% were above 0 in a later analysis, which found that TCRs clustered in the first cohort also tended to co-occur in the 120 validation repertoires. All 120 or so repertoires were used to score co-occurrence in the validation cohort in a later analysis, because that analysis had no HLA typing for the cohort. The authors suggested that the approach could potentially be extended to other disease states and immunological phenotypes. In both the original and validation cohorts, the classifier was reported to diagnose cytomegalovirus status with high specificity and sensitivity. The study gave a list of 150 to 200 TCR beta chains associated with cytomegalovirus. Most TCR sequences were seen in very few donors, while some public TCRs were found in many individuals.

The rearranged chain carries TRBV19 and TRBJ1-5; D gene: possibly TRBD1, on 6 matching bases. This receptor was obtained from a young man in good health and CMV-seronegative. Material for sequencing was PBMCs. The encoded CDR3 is CASSIRRDNPRGNQPQHF. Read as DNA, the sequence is TGTGCCAGTAGTATCCGCCGGGACAACCCGCGAGGCAATCAGCCCCAGCATTTT.